The source of this T cell receptor beta chain is a study of a mutant IDH1 vaccine in newly diagnosed glioma. The overall study: Beforehand, treatment had been radiotherapy, temozolomide, or both; the majority received both. The study, taken as a whole, reports: Most patients, 85% to 95%, showed vaccine-induced immune responses.

Losses at the gene ends were 4 bases for V and 4 bases for J; bases not matched to a gene: 12. This CDR3 region has 17 residues. CDR1 is MNHNS and CDR2 is SASEGT in the germline V gene. This clone occurred a few times. Its antigen is unidentified. The time point is: week 5, during vaccination. In the vaccine, a single dose held 300 ug of the mutant IDH1 20-mer peptide, along with topical imiquimod. This table comes from immunoSEQ multiplex PCR, and its TCRdb copy is limited to in-frame clones, with some not included. The sample consists of roughly 25,000 clones, around 79% of them appearing once. The TCR originated in a man between 40 and 49 years old with glioma. The material sequenced was PBMCs, taken from a glioma patient whose treatment included an IDH1 peptide vaccine. The chain recombines TRBV6-1 with TRBJ1-1; 10 bases agree with TRBD1. The CDR3 here is CASSGTGGRAGLTEAFF. The CDR3 bases are TGTGCCAGCAGTGGGACAGGGGGGAGGGCAGGACTCACTGAAGCTTTCTTT.